This T cell receptor beta chain was retrieved from a study of T-cell reconstitution after alpha-beta-depleted transplantation in children. General study findings and limits: At the one-year point after transplant, T-cell counts and TCRbeta diversity were found to come mostly from T cells that had been newly produced.

The authors prepared the TCRbeta library with unique molecular identifiers. TCRdb re-called the PCR reads with MiXCR, one entry per CDR3 protein. The sample contains 200,000 to 300,000 distinct CDR3 sequences, 20% to 30% of which appear only once. V was trimmed by 4 bases and J by 7 bases, leaving 15 bases between them. CDR1 is SGHKS and CDR2 is YYEKEE in the germline V gene (reference sequence). The CDR3 loop spans 14 amino acids. This clonotype was seen only once. Antigen unknown. The material was PBMCs, mostly from graft donor cells, obtained 360 days after TCRalphabeta/CD19-depleted stem cell transplant. The rearrangement joins TRBV5-5 to TRBJ1-5; D may be TRBD1 (6 bases). The TCR was taken from a female patient between 2 and 15 years old who had a stem cell transplant for congenital amegakaryocytic thrombocytopenia, so the T cells may come from the graft donor. The CDR3 sequence is CASSVRQVGQPQHF. CDR3 in DNA: TGTGCCAGCAGCGTTAGACAGGTTGGCCAGCCCCAGCATTTT. The whole variable domain, remainder taken from reference TRBV5-5 and TRBJ1-5, is DAGVTQSPTHLIKTRGQQVTLRCSPISGHKSVSWYQQVLGQGPQFIFQYYEKEERGRGNFPDRFSARQFPNYSSELNVNALLLGDSALYLCASSVRQVGQPQHFGDGTRLSIL.